The source of this TCR beta chain is a study of T-cell reconstitution after alpha-beta-depleted transplantation in children (dated by TCRdb to about 2016). For the wider study: Using TCR repertoire profiling, the study followed T-cell immune reconstitution in a quantitative way in children after TCRalphabeta/CD19-depleted allogeneic hematopoietic cell transplantation.

This clonotype was counted ten times or more. Its binding antigen is unknown. No per-base quality is available; no much larger clone lies one base away. The CDR3 runs 16 amino acids, cysteine and phenylalanine included. Left in the record is the CDR3 DNA by itself, 48 bases read in frame from the first base. The germline V gene (reference sequence) yields SEHNR for CDR1 and FQNEAQ for CDR2. V loses 2 bases, J loses 2 bases, and the germline ends lie 13 bases apart. Preparation of the library involved PCR. For sequencing, an Illumina HiSeq 2500 was employed. To normalize quantification of the TCRbeta repertoire, the TCR libraries were built with molecular barcoding that relied on unique molecular identifiers. The public reads were reprocessed in TCRdb via fastp at Q25 and MiXCR, keeping in-frame beta chains. Here each entry gathers all rows of one CDR3 protein and keeps the most common genes and DNA. The sample table holds approximately 250,000 distinct CDR3 sequences, of which approximately 9.9% were seen once. The ten largest clonotypes hold over 4.5% of the sample.

Source: PBMCs from the stem cell graft donor, taken from the stem cell graft. The chain uses TRBV7-9 and TRBJ2-1; matching of 7 bases hints at TRBD2 as the D gene. This TCR came from a human donor who donated a stem cell graft to a child with SCID. The DNA sequence is as follows: TGTGCCAGCAGCTTATTGGGGGGGGGCCCCTACAATGAGCAGTTCTTC. It encodes CASSLLGGGPYNEQFF. The reference TRBV7-9 and TRBJ2-1 proteins fill in what lies around the CDR3, so the full variable domain reads DTGVSQNPRHKITKRGQNVTFRCDPISEHNRLYWYRQTLGQGPEFLTYFQNEAQLEKSRLLSDRFSAERPKGSFSTLEIQRTEQGDSAMYLCASSLLGGGPYNEQFFGPGTRLTVL.